What follows is one TCR beta chain and its context. What it recognizes is unknown. CDR3 length: 13 residues. V was trimmed by 0 bases and J by 7 bases, leaving 9 bases between them. Sequenced with the Oncomine TCR Beta short-read assay was DNA taken from cultured CD4+ T cells. Extraction of genomic DNA was performed on cultured CD4+ T cells. MiXCR, run by TCRdb on the PCR reads, gives a single entry per CDR3 protein. Among roughly 15,000 distinct CDR3 sequences listed, roughly 61% were seen once. The sample comes from a study of vaccination and CD4 T cells after COVID-19. The treatment here: roughly nine-day PBMC culture with coronavirus spike peptide pools or control peptides (ViraFEST assay). Following expansion of antigen-specific T cells with peptide pools, ViraFEST then sequenced TCRs.

The source of this sequence is a human donor who had recovered from COVID-19. The sample taken for sequencing was CD4+ T cells from blood, cultured in vitro. V and J are TRBV12-3 or TRBV12-4 and TRBJ1-2, with D possibly matching TRBD1 (5 bases). The CDR3 spells CASSLARVVGYTF. The DNA for the CDR3 is TGTGCCAGCAGTTTAGCCAGGGTTGTTGGCTACACCTTC.